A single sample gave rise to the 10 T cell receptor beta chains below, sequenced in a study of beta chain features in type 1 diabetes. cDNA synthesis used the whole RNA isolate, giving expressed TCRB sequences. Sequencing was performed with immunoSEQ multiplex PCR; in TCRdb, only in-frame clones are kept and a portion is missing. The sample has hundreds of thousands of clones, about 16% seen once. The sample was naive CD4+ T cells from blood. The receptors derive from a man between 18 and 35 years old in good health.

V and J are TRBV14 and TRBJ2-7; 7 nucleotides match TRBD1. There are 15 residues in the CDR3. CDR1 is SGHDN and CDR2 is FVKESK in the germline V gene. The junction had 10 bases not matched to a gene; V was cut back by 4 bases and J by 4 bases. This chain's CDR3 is CASSRTQGQLYEQYF. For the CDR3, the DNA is TGTGCCAGCAGCCGGACCCAGGGACAGCTATACGAGCAGTACTTC.

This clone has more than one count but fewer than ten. The CDR3 DNA sequence: TGTGCCAGCAGCTTAGATCGGTCGATTACAGATACGCAGTATTTT. Amino acid sequence: CASSLDRSITDTQYF. This sequence joins TRBV11-2 and TRBJ2-3, with no clear D. Germline lookup yields CDR1 SGHAT and CDR2 FQNNGV. There are 15 residues in the CDR3. V lost 0 bases and J 3 bases, leaving 10 bases between the germline ends.

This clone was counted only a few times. CDR3 DNA: TGTGCCAGCACCCGGGGGACTAGCGGTACAGATACGCAGTATTTT. Its translation: CASTRGTSGTDTQYF. The J gene is TRBJ2-3, the V gene TRBV6-1, with TRBD2 matching 11 bases. After removal of 7 bases from V and 3 bases from J, the junction contained 6 bases not matched to a gene. The germline V gene encodes CDR1 MNHNS and CDR2 SASEGT. The CDR3 is 15 amino acids.

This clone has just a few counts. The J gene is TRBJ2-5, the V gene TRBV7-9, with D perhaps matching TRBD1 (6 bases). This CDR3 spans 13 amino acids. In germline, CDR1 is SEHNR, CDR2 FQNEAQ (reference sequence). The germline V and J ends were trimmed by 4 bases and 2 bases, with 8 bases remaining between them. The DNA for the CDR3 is TGTGCCAGCAGCTACAGGGAGCAAGAGACCCAGTACTTC. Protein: CASSYREQETQYF.

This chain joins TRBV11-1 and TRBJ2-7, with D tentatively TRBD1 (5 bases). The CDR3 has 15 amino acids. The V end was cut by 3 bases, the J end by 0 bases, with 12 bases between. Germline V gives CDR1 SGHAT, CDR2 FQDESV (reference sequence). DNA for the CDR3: TGTGCCAGCAGCTTGACAGATGAGGCCTCCTACGAGCAGTACTTC. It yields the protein CASSLTDEASYEQYF.

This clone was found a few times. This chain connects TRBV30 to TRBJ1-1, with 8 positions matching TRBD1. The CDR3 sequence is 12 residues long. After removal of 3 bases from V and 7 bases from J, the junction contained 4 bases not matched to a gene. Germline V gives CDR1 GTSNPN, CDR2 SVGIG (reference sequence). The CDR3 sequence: CAWRVQGVEAFF. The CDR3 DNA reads TGTGCCTGGAGAGTACAGGGGGTTGAAGCTTTCTTT. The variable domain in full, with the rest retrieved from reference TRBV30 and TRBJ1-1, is SQTIHQWPATLVQPVGSPLSLECTVEGTSNPNLYWYRQAAGRGLQLLFYSVGIGQISSEVPQNLSASRPQDRQFILSSKKLLLSDSGFYLCAWRVQGVEAFFGQGTRLTVV.

The CDR3 protein is CASRHLSGNSYNEQFF. For the CDR3, the DNA is TGTGCCAGCAGACACCTCTCTGGAAACTCCTACAATGAGCAGTTCTTC. The V gene is TRBV7-9, the J gene TRBJ2-1; D uncertain. CDR3 length: 16 amino acids. CDR1 and CDR2 from the germline V gene are SEHNR and FQNEAQ (reference sequence). Trimming took 6 bases from V and 0 from J, leaving 15 bases between them.

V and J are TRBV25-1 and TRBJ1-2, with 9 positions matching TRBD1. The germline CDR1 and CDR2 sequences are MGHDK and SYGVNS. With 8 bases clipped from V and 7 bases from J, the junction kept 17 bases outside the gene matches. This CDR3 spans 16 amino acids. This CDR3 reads CASAAREGQGGSGYTF. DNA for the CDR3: TGTGCCAGCGCCGCAAGGGAGGGACAGGGCGGATCTGGCTACACCTTC.

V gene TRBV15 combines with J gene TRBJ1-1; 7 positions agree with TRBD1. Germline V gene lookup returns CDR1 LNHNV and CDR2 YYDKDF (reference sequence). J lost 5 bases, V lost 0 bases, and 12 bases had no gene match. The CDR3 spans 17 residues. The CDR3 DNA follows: TGTGCCACCAGCAGAGAGGGGCCGGGCAGGGGGAATACTGAAGCTTTCTTT. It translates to CATSREGPGRGNTEAFF. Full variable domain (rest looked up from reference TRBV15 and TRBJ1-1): DAMVIQNPRYQVTQFGKPVTLSCSQTLNHNVMYWYQQKSSQAPKLLFHYYDKDFNNEADTPDNFQSRRPNTSFCFLDIRSPGLGDTAMYLCATSREGPGRGNTEAFFGQGTRLTVV.

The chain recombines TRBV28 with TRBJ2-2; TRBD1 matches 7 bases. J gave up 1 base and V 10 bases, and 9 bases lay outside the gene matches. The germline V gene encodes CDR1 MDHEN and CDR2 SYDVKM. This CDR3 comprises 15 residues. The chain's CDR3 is CATRSDRVNTGELFF. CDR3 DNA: TGTGCCACCCGTTCAGACAGGGTGAACACCGGGGAGCTGTTTTTT.